A single sample is the source of the 20 T cell receptor beta chains below, sequenced in a study of T cells in Graves' hyperthyroidism and ophthalmopathy. The source material, RNA transcripts, was used to amplify TCR beta CDR3 regions. When the TCR CDR3 underwent first-round RT-PCR, the HTBI primer set was used. TCRdb re-derived calls from the multiplex PCR reads in MiXCR, one entry per CDR3 protein. This sample has more than 40,000 distinct CDR3 sequences, with 49% found just once. Sequencing input: peripheral blood or thyroid tissue (not recorded which). These receptors all come from a woman in her forties or fifties with Graves' hyperthyroidism.

This clonotype showed up many times. A much larger clone sits a single nucleotide away, making a read error possible. The rearrangement links TRBV7-9 to TRBJ2-6; TRBD2 matches 7 bases. Trimming removed 1 base from V and 7 bases from J; junction bases left unmatched: 4. CDR1 and CDR2 (germline): SEHNR, FQNEAQ (reference sequence). The CDR3 is 15 residues long. CDR3 region: CASSLDRGVANVLTF. The CDR3 DNA reads as TGTGCCAGCAGCTTAGACCGGGGGGTAGCCAACGTCCTGACTTTC.

This clonotype was recorded many times. The CDR3 DNA sequence: TGTGCCAGCAGCCTCATGGGTTTTGAGGCCGGGGAGCTGTTTTTT. Translation: CASSLMGFEAGELFF. This rearrangement joins TRBV5-4 to TRBJ2-2; no reliable D call. The V end lost 4 bases, the J end lost 6 bases, and 16 bases lay between the germline ends. Germline V gene sequence: CDR1 SGHNT, CDR2 YYREEE (reference sequence). CDR3 length: 15 amino acids.

This clonotype was detected only a few times. A much larger clone differs from this one at a single base, so this may be a read error. Since no conserved phenylalanine or tryptophan closes the CDR3, a read error is the likely cause. The rearrangement links TRBV6-5 to TRBJ1-1; D may be TRBD1 (6 bases). The length of the CDR3 is 12 residues. Looked up from germline, CDR1 is MNHEY and CDR2 is SVGAGI. The V and J ends lost 6 bases and 4 bases respectively, with 9 bases between them. CDR3 region: CASRSTGTEAFL. CDR3 nucleotides: TGTGCCAGCAGGTCGACAGGCACTGAAGCTTTCCTT.

This sequence joins TRBV7-2 and TRBJ2-7; 7 positions agree with TRBD2. Germline V gives CDR1 SGHTA, CDR2 FQGNSA. This CDR3 is 14 amino acids long. Trimming took 2 bases from V and 7 from J; bases not matched to a gene: 8. The CDR3 DNA follows: TGTGCCAGCAGCTTAAGGGGACTACTTTCGGAGCAGTACTTC. Translation gives CASSLRGLLSEQYF.

This clonotype was counted between two and nine times. V gene TRBV20-1 combines with J gene TRBJ2-2; D ambiguous. The V and J ends lost 4 bases and 7 bases respectively, with 7 bases between them. Germline lookup yields CDR1 DFQATT and CDR2 SNEGSKA (reference sequence). The CDR3 sequence is 11 residues long. CDR3 protein: CSAKDLGELFF. The CDR3 DNA is TGCAGTGCTAAGGACCTCGGGGAGCTGTTTTTT.

CDR3 protein: CSVKYQGVATEAFF. In nucleotides, the CDR3 is TGCAGCGTTAAATACCAGGGGGTGGCCACTGAAGCTTTCTTT. The chain has TRBV29-1 and TRBJ1-1; 7 nucleotides align to TRBD1. The germline V gene has CDR1 SQVTM and CDR2 ANQGSEA. The V gene end was trimmed by 5 bases and the J gene end by 4 bases; junction bases not matched to a gene: 10. The CDR3 consists of 14 residues.

The rearrangement uses TRBV10-3 and TRBJ2-5, with D perhaps matching TRBD1 (5 bases). V was pared by 6 bases and J by 5 bases, with 10 bases between. The CDR3 is 12 residues long. From germline, CDR1 is ENHRY and CDR2 SYGVKD. CDR3: CAIRAAGETQYF. CDR3 coding DNA: TGTGCCATCAGGGCCGCAGGGGAGACCCAGTACTTC.

This clonotype appeared many times. V and J are TRBV29-1 and TRBJ2-5, with D tentatively TRBD1 or TRBD2 (7 bases each). Germline V gene sequence: CDR1 SQVTM, CDR2 ANQGSEA. This CDR3 has 14 amino acids. The V and J ends lost 6 bases and 4 bases respectively, with 18 bases between them. DNA of the CDR3: TGCAGCGTGACCAGGGGGGGGAGGGGAGAGACCCAGTACTTC. Translating it yields CSVTRGGRGETQYF.

This clonotype was recorded many times. The chain links TRBV4-3 to TRBJ2-2; tentatively, D is TRBD1 (5 bases). Deletions cut 0 bases from V and 2 bases from J, with 10 bases between. Germline assignment: CDR1 LGHNA and CDR2 YSLEER. This CDR3 region has 16 residues. Here the CDR3 DNA reads TGCGCCAGCAGCCAAGATTCAGGGTTTAACACCGGGGAGCTGTTTTTT. Its translation is CASSQDSGFNTGELFF.

This clonotype came up many times. A much larger clone differs from this one at a single base, so this may be a read error. The genes are TRBV20-1 and TRBJ2-5; D is possibly TRBD1 (6 bases). The V and J ends lost 6 bases and 5 bases respectively, with 28 bases between them. CDR3 size: 17 residues. The germline V gene encodes CDR1 DFQATT and CDR2 SNEGSKA (reference sequence). The CDR3 loop is CSARQALAGSLRETQYF. CDR3 in DNA: TGCAGTGCCAGACAGGCCCTGGCGGGCAGTCTTAGGGAGACCCAGTACTTC.

This clonotype was recorded at least ten times. The CDR3 DNA reads as TGTGCCATCAGTCTTGCGGGACAGGGGGCACAGACCCAGTACTTC. Residues: CAISLAGQGAQTQYF. J is TRBJ2-5 and V is TRBV10-3; TRBD1 matches at 12 bases. This CDR3 spans 15 amino acids. The germline CDR1 and CDR2 sequences are ENHRY and SYGVKD. V was clipped by 5 bases and J by 6 bases; unmatched bases: 7.

This clonotype was detected ten times or more. Possible read error: a much larger clone is one base away. This sequence joins TRBV11-2 and TRBJ2-7; D gene uncertain. The CDR3 runs to 12 residues. Looked up from germline, CDR1 is SGHAT and CDR2 is FQNNGV. Trimming pared 5 bases from V and 3 bases from J, leaving 8 bases between. CDR3 nucleotide sequence: TGTGCCAGCAGCGGAGTAGACTACGAGCAGTACTTC. This codes for CASSGVDYEQYF.

The table lists this clonotype with many counts. The V gene is TRBV5-8, the J gene TRBJ2-1; TRBD2 might be the D (6 bases). Germline V gives CDR1 SGHTS, CDR2 YDEGEE. The V gene lost 3 bases and the J gene lost 0 bases, with 13 bases spanning the gap. The CDR3 totals 16 residues. The CDR3 spells CASSYTGTPSYNEQFF. The CDR3 bases are TGTGCCAGCAGCTATACCGGGACTCCCTCCTACAATGAGCAGTTCTTC.

This clonotype occurred once. The CDR3 carries no conserved terminal phenylalanine or tryptophan, so it likely arises from a read error. Because the CDR3's place on the DNA is in doubt, the DNA is left out and the CDR3 is given as listed by TCRdb. The chain recombines TRBV7-9 with TRBJ2-7; the table gives TRBD1 as D, unverified against the DNA. Counting both end residues, the CDR3 totals 13 amino acids. The germline V gene encodes CDR1 SEHNR and CDR2 FQNEAQ (reference sequence). The CDR3 sequence is CASSRDTSYERYS.

This clonotype was observed at least ten times. The chain is built from TRBV5-1 and TRBJ2-7; 12 bases are a match to TRBD1. CDR3 length: 15 amino acids. V lost 5 bases, J lost 4 bases, and 7 bases stayed unmatched. Germline-derived CDR1 and CDR2 are SGHRS and YFSETQ. The CDR3 region has the DNA TGCGCCAGCAGGCCGGGACAGGGGGCAGGGTACGAGCAGTACTTC. Protein product: CASRPGQGAGYEQYF. The full variable domain, its missing parts supplied by reference TRBV5-1 and TRBJ2-7, is KAGVTQTPRYLIKTRGQQVTLSCSPISGHRSVSWYQQTPGQGLQFLFEYFSETQRNKGNFPGRFSGRQFSNSRSEMNVSTLELGDSALYLCASRPGQGAGYEQYFGPGTRLTVT.

This clonotype was counted at least ten times. The genes are TRBV7-3 and TRBJ2-3; 11 nucleotides match TRBD1. The CDR3 sequence is 14 residues long. Germline V gives CDR1 SGHTA, CDR2 FQGTGA. With 6 bases clipped from V and 4 bases from J, the junction kept 3 bases outside the gene matches. The CDR3 region has the DNA TGTGCCAGCAGTCGGACAGGGGGCCCAGATACGCAGTATTTT. It codes for CASSRTGGPDTQYF. The variable domain in full, with the rest retrieved from reference TRBV7-3 and TRBJ2-3, is GAGVSQTPSNKVTEKGKYVELRCDPISGHTALYWYRQSLGQGPEFLIYFQGTGAADDSGLPNDRFFAVRPEGSVSTLKIQRTERGDSAVYLCASSRTGGPDTQYFGPGTRLTVL.

V usage is TRBV29-1 and J usage is TRBJ1-1; 11 bases match TRBD1. V trimming: 7 bases; J trimming: 11 bases; junction bases outside the gene matches: 12. The CDR3 runs 13 residues. Germline lookup yields CDR1 SQVTM and CDR2 ANQGSEA. In DNA, the CDR3 is TGCAGCGCCAGGGGTGGACAGGGGGCGTCTGCTTTCTTT. It yields the protein CSARGGQGASAFF.

The gene calls are TRBV20-1 and TRBJ2-5; D is possibly TRBD2 (5 bases). This CDR3 has 12 amino acids. CDR1 is DFQATT and CDR2 is SNEGSKA in the germline V gene (reference sequence). The germline V and J ends were trimmed by 5 bases and 5 bases, with 12 bases remaining between them. The CDR3: CSADDRGETQYF. Here the CDR3 DNA reads TGCAGTGCTGATGATCGCGGGGAGACCCAGTACTTC.

This clonotype was observed at least ten times. The V gene is TRBV7-9, the J gene TRBJ1-4; 7 nucleotides match TRBD1. Germline V gives CDR1 SEHNR, CDR2 FQNEAQ (reference sequence). The CDR3 contains 15 residues. Trimming removed 5 bases from V and 12 bases from J; junction bases left unmatched: 15. Written as DNA, the CDR3 is TGTGCCAGCAGCCCCGTTGGACAGGTAGCTACGGAACTGTTTTTT. Its translation is CASSPVGQVATELFF.

This clonotype was seen ten or more times. The rearrangement uses TRBV20-1 and TRBJ2-6, with D possibly matching TRBD2 (5 bases). This CDR3 is built from 14 residues. Trimming stripped 1 base from V and 4 bases from J, with 8 bases between. Germline V gives CDR1 DFQATT, CDR2 SNEGSKA (reference sequence). The CDR3 sequence is CSARGRGGANVLTF. CDR3 DNA: TGCAGTGCTAGAGGTCGGGGAGGGGCCAACGTCCTGACTTTC.